What follows are 14 T cell receptor beta chains derived from one specimen sequenced in a study of T cell therapy after organ transplantation. Sequencing used immunoSEQ multiplex PCR; TCRdb keeps in-frame clones, though not all of them. The profile shows almost 20,000 clones, around 81% of them singletons. These receptors are not linked to any known antigen. Sample time point: 4-8 weeks after completion of therapy. Specimen: CD8+ T cells from blood, collected after autologous CMV-specific T cell therapy. These receptor sequences come from a human patient who had received a solid organ transplant and had CMV disease. The graft donor may account for some of the T cells.

The V and J genes are TRBV27 and TRBJ2-2, with 8 bases lining up with TRBD2. V was pared by 6 bases and J by 1 base, with 4 bases of the junction left unmatched. This CDR3 is built from 15 residues. Germline values: CDR1 MNHEY, CDR2 SMNVEV (reference sequence). For the CDR3, the DNA is TGTGCCAGCAGGGGGAGCGGGGGGAACACCGGGGAGCTGTTTTTT. This encodes CASRGSGGNTGELFF.

V gene TRBV4-2 combines with J gene TRBJ2-2; D uncertain. Per germline, CDR1 LGHNA and CDR2 YNFKEQ. The CDR3 consists of 14 residues. V lost 4 bases and J 1 base, leaving 7 bases between the germline ends. CDR3 in amino acids: CASSPTLNTGELFF. CDR3 in DNA: TGTGCCAGCAGCCCTACATTGAACACCGGGGAGCTGTTTTTT.

The CDR3 DNA reads as TGTGCCAGCAGCTCCGACGATCCCCGGGATGGCTACACCTTC. It specifies CASSSDDPRDGYTF. The chain recombines TRBV13 with TRBJ1-2, with D uncertain. V dropped 4 bases and J dropped 6 bases, with 15 bases sitting between them. The CDR3 has 14 amino acids. CDR1 is PRHDT, CDR2 FYEKMQ, per germline (reference sequence).

This chain links TRBV23-1 with TRBJ1-2; D remains unclear. TRBV23-1 is assigned to the ORF class and has an uncertain function. V lost 3 bases to trimming and J lost 5 bases, with 22 bases between them. The CDR3 loop spans 17 amino acids. The CDR3 nucleotides are TGCGCCAGCAGTCATAGTCCGATTAAAAAGGGAGGATATGGCTACACCTTC. It translates to CASSHSPIKKGGYGYTF.

The chain joins TRBV6-1 to TRBJ2-1; 8 nucleotides match TRBD2. The CDR3 sequence is 16 residues long. J was trimmed by 5 bases and V by 3 bases; bases with no gene match: 9. Germline CDR1 reads MNHNS; CDR2 reads SASEGT. This CDR3 is CASSEDSGSGNNEQFF. The CDR3 DNA sequence: TGTGCCAGCAGTGAGGACAGCGGGAGTGGGAACAATGAGCAGTTCTTC.

This chain joins TRBV6-6 and TRBJ2-7; D uncertain. The CDR3 consists of 13 residues. Germline V gives CDR1 MNHNY, CDR2 SVGAGI (reference sequence). V shed 0 bases and J shed 3 bases, with 6 bases lying between them. The CDR3 bases are TGTGCCAGCAGTTACTCGGCAGGCTACGAGCAGTACTTC. Translating gives CASSYSAGYEQYF.

This rearrangement joins TRBV15 to TRBJ2-3, with D tentatively TRBD2 (5 bases). V shed 5 bases and J shed 6 bases, with 9 bases lying between them. Germline CDR1 and CDR2: LNHNV and YYDKDF (reference sequence). The CDR3 is 12 residues long. CDR3 coding DNA: TGTGCCACCAGCGAGAGGGTTGATACGCAGTATTTT. Translation: CATSERVDTQYF.

This sequence joins TRBV15 and TRBJ2-7; TRBD1 agrees at 7 bases. Per germline, CDR1 LNHNV and CDR2 YYDKDF (reference sequence). V shed 2 bases, J shed 3 bases, and the junction held 10 bases outside the gene matches. The CDR3 sequence is 16 residues long. CDR3 protein: CATSRKVTGNDYEQYF. Written as DNA, the CDR3 is TGTGCCACCAGCAGAAAAGTGACAGGGAACGACTACGAGCAGTACTTC.

This sequence joins TRBV10-2 and TRBJ2-5; a possible D gene is TRBD1 (6 bases). The CDR3 spans 16 residues. CDR1 and CDR2 (germline): WSHSY, SAAADI. Trimming cost V 2 bases and J 0 bases, with 13 bases left between them. This CDR3 reads CASSEPQGMYQETQYF. For the CDR3, the DNA is TGCGCCAGCAGTGAGCCTCAGGGGATGTACCAAGAGACCCAGTACTTC.

This clone was seen just once. The chain couples TRBV29-1 to TRBJ2-1; D might be TRBD1 (5 bases). The germline V gene encodes CDR1 SQVTM and CDR2 ANQGSEA. The CDR3 loop spans 12 amino acids. Trimming shortened V by 3 bases and J by 11 bases, and 14 bases separated the two germline ends. The CDR3 reads CSVEYPKGKQFF. The CDR3 DNA reads as TGCAGCGTTGAGTACCCCAAGGGGAAGCAGTTCTTC.

V usage is TRBV9 and J usage is TRBJ1-2; 8 nucleotides align to TRBD1. Germline V gene sequence: CDR1 SGDLS, CDR2 YYNGEE. The CDR3 runs 13 residues. The J segment lost 8 bases and the V segment lost 0 bases, leaving 3 bases of the junction unmatched. The CDR3 DNA sequence: TGTGCCAGCAGCGTAGGGACAGGGACCGGCTACACCTTC. Amino acid sequence: CASSVGTGTGYTF.

The chain combines TRBV7-9 with TRBJ2-1; TRBD2 agrees at 8 bases. This CDR3 is 12 amino acids long. Looked up from germline, CDR1 is SEHNR and CDR2 is FQNEAQ (reference sequence). Losses at the gene ends were 7 bases for V and 8 bases for J; bases not matched to a gene: 4. CDR3 residues: CASTNSGDEQFF. The CDR3 nucleotides read TGTGCCAGCACCAATAGCGGGGATGAGCAGTTCTTC. The entire variable domain, with the rest obtained from reference TRBV7-9 and TRBJ2-1, is as follows: DTGVSQNPRHKITKRGQNVTFRCDPISEHNRLYWYRQTLGQGPEFLTYFQNEAQLEKSRLLSDRFSAERPKGSFSTLEIQRTEQGDSAMYLCASTNSGDEQFFGPGTRLTVL.

This clone occurred once. This chain connects TRBV13 to TRBJ1-1; D gene ambiguous. This CDR3 has 12 residues. V was shortened by 7 bases and J by 1 base, with 7 bases between the two germline ends. Germline V gene data show CDR1 as PRHDT and CDR2 as FYEKMQ (reference sequence). Here the CDR3 DNA reads TGTGCCAGCATGATAGGGAACACTGAAGCTTTCTTT. This codes for CASMIGNTEAFF.

The chain recombines TRBV14 with TRBJ2-7; D is perhaps TRBD2 (6 bases). Germline lookup yields CDR1 SGHDN and CDR2 FVKESK. V dropped 4 bases and J dropped 3 bases, with 7 bases sitting between them. This CDR3 spans 12 amino acids. CDR3 loop: CASSPGGYEQYF. Here the CDR3 DNA reads TGTGCCAGCAGCCCCGGGGGCTACGAGCAGTACTTC.